The clone carrying this TCR beta chain was seen many times. The antigen remains unidentified. Through Arm-PCR of CDR3 regions and iRepertoire HTBI primers, TCR beta libraries were built. TCRdb called the multiplex PCR reads again in MiXCR, with one record for every CDR3 protein. The data contain almost 350,000 distinct CDR3 sequences, about 18% of them seen just once; the ten biggest clones take up less than 30%. Noted time point: persistent/refractory GD, antithyroid drugs over 5 years with positive TRAb. PBMC RNA was the source of the TCR library. EDTA tubes received around 10 milliliters of drawn peripheral blood. The sample comes from a study of regulatory T cells in long-lasting Graves disease. Overall study results and limits: Whereas new patients shared 966 public clonotypes, persistent patients shared more, at some 2,700. Persistent disease was characterized by preferential usage of TRBV28, TRBJ1-2 and TRBJ2-5.

CDR3 length equals 13 residues. Germline values: CDR1 SNHLY, CDR2 FYNNEI. Trimming stripped 7 bases from V and 0 bases from J, with 10 bases between. This sequence was found in a female donor with Graves disease. This material consisted of peripheral blood mononuclear cells (PBMCs), taken when the disease was refractory, from a patient treated with antithyroid drugs. The V and J genes are TRBV2 and TRBJ2-7; D is unresolved. The CDR3 DNA sequence: TGTGCCAGCACTTTGGCAGTCTCCTACGAGCAGTACTTC. Translated, it gives CASTLAVSYEQYF.